Below are 16 T cell receptor beta chains sequenced from a single sample in a study of beta chain features in type 1 diabetes. General observations from the study: Moderate yet significant TCRB CDR3 shortening was seen in Type 1 diabetes patients in all four CD4+ subsets.

All of the isolated RNA was reverse transcribed, so expressed TCRB transcripts were sequenced. This table comes from immunoSEQ multiplex PCR, and its TCRdb copy is limited to in-frame clones, with some not included. The sample lists roughly 230,000 clones; under 13% were seen once. Antigens of these TCRs are unknown. Sequencing was performed on naive CD4+ T cells from blood. The receptors derive from a man younger than 40 with type 1 diabetes.

The CDR3 is CASSFLGLAGNTGELFF. CDR3 DNA: TGTGCCAGCAGTTTCCTTGGACTAGCGGGCAACACCGGGGAGCTGTTTTTT. The chain employs TRBV28 and TRBJ2-2; TRBD2 matches at 11 bases. The CDR3 loop spans 17 amino acids. Germline V CDR1 and CDR2: MDHEN, SYDVKM. Germline trimming cut 3 bases from V and 2 bases from J; bases unmatched to any gene: 5.

This clone was observed a handful of times. This chain's CDR3 is CASSSDGGWSPLHF. CDR3 in DNA: TGCGCCAGCAGCTCGGACGGGGGTTGGTCGCCCCTCCACTTT. This chain uses TRBV5-1 with TRBJ1-6, with D perhaps matching TRBD1 (5 bases). The CDR3 totals 14 residues. CDR1 is SGHRS and CDR2 is YFSETQ in the germline V gene. Trimming cost V 3 bases and J 13 bases, with 17 bases left between them.

Only a few counts were recorded for this clone. The chain links TRBV7-3 to TRBJ1-1; D is unclear. The V gene lost 5 bases and the J gene lost 5 bases, with 15 bases spanning the gap. There are 14 residues in the CDR3. Germline V gene lookup returns CDR1 SGHTA and CDR2 FQGTGA. This chain's CDR3 is CASSKPIGVTEAFF. The CDR3 DNA sequence: TGTGCCAGCAGCAAGCCCATCGGGGTGACTGAAGCTTTCTTT.

The sample holds a few counts of this clone. The rearrangement uses TRBV25-1 and TRBJ2-3; maybe TRBD2 (6 bases). The CDR3 extends over 16 amino acids. V lost 5 bases and J lost 2, with 17 bases in between. Germline-derived CDR1 and CDR2 are MGHDK and SYGVNS. In DNA form, the CDR3 reads TGTGCCAGCAGTCCAACTACGGCTAGCGACACAGATACGCAGTATTTT. Translation gives CASSPTTASDTDTQYF.

This chain joins TRBV9 and TRBJ1-6, with TRBD1 matching 7 bases. Germline V gene data show CDR1 as SGDLS and CDR2 as YYNGEE. The J segment lost 10 bases and the V segment lost 2 bases, leaving 6 bases of the junction unmatched. The CDR3 length is 14 residues. This CDR3 reads CASSVDRAKSPLHF. The CDR3 coding sequence is TGTGCCAGCAGCGTCGACAGGGCCAAATCACCCCTCCACTTT.

The chain links TRBV5-4 to TRBJ2-3; D gene uncertain. Trimming shortened V by 0 bases and J by 1 base, and 12 bases separated the two germline ends. This CDR3 has 16 amino acids. Germline V gene sequence: CDR1 SGHNT, CDR2 YYREEE (reference sequence). CDR3 loop: CASSLGGSRGTDTQYF. The CDR3 region has the DNA TGTGCCAGCAGCTTGGGAGGCTCCAGAGGCACAGATACGCAGTATTTT.

This chain links TRBV18 with TRBJ2-7; TRBD1 agrees at 7 bases. Germline values: CDR1 KGHSH, CDR2 LQKENI. Trimming cost V 3 bases and J 4 bases; bases outside gene matches: 18. CDR3 length: 18 residues. CDR3 DNA: TGTGCCAGCTCACCCTGGACAGGTCCCGCCGATATACTATACGAGCAGTACTTC. It encodes CASSPWTGPADILYEQYF.

This clone was detected only a few times. V usage is TRBV7-9 and J usage is TRBJ1-5; D not certain. Germline values: CDR1 SEHNR, CDR2 FQNEAQ (reference sequence). This CDR3 spans 15 amino acids. V was cut by 2 bases and J by 9 bases, with 17 bases left in between. CDR3 amino acids: CASSLRVPSGSPQHF. DNA of the CDR3: TGTGCCAGCAGCTTAAGAGTCCCGTCTGGTTCGCCCCAGCATTTT.

This rearrangement joins TRBV2 to TRBJ2-2; D perhaps matches TRBD1 (5 bases). The germline CDR1 and CDR2 sequences are SNHLY and FYNNEI. Trimming took off 4 bases at V and 6 bases at J, with 12 bases between the two ends. The CDR3 length is 14 residues. The CDR3 protein is CASSAQGTAGELFF. The CDR3 nucleotides are TGTGCCAGCAGTGCCCAGGGAACGGCCGGGGAGCTGTTTTTT.

The CDR3 DNA reads TGTGCCAGCTCACCCGGGATCACTGAAGCTTTCTTT. This gives the protein CASSPGITEAFF. This chain connects TRBV18 to TRBJ1-1; D gene ambiguous. The V end lost 3 bases, the J end lost 4 bases, and 6 bases lay between the germline ends. This CDR3 comprises 12 residues. The germline gives CDR1 KGHSH, CDR2 LQKENI.

In its sample, this clone was seen a few times. V gene TRBV27 combines with J gene TRBJ2-5; weak D call: TRBD2 (5 bases). In germline, CDR1 is MNHEY, CDR2 SMNVEV (reference sequence). Trimming took off 6 bases at V and 0 bases at J, with 8 bases between the two ends. The CDR3 runs to 13 residues. Written as DNA, the CDR3 is TGTGCCAGCAGGAAGGACTACCAAGAGACCCAGTACTTC. It encodes CASRKDYQETQYF.

The V and J genes are TRBV28 and TRBJ1-2; maybe TRBD1 (6 bases). Trimming stripped 8 bases from V and 4 bases from J, with 17 bases between. From germline, CDR1 is MDHEN and CDR2 SYDVKM. CDR3 length equals 14 residues. CDR3 residues: CASCLGALSYGYTF. CDR3 in DNA: TGTGCCAGCTGTCTGGGGGCGCTGAGCTATGGCTACACCTTC.

This clone was counted between two and nine times. J is TRBJ2-7 and V is TRBV18; D possibly corresponds to TRBD1 (6 bases). V was trimmed by 3 bases and J by 2 bases, leaving 11 bases between them. Germline CDR1 is KGHSH and CDR2 is LQKENI. The length of the CDR3 is 14 residues. The CDR3 loop is CASSPRQDTYEQYF. CDR3 DNA sequence: TGTGCCAGCTCACCCCGACAGGACACCTACGAGCAGTACTTC.

This chain uses TRBV7-2 with TRBJ2-7, with 7 nucleotides matching TRBD1. Germline V lookup: CDR1 SGHTA, CDR2 FQGNSA. This CDR3 is 14 amino acids long. V trimming: 3 bases; J trimming: 2 bases; junction bases outside the gene matches: 4. For the CDR3, the DNA is TGTGCCAGCAGCTTGAGGGACAGAACCTACGAGCAGTACTTC. Its protein is CASSLRDRTYEQYF.

The V and J genes are TRBV7-9 and TRBJ2-7, with 8 bases that match TRBD2. CDR1 SEHNR and CDR2 FQNEAQ come from the germline V gene (reference sequence). CDR3 size: 14 residues. The trim removed 5 bases at V and 3 bases at J, leaving 6 bases unmatched. CDR3 amino acids: CASSVGTSRYEQYF. CDR3 in DNA: TGTGCCAGCAGCGTTGGGACTAGTCGCTACGAGCAGTACTTC.

V usage is TRBV29-1 and J usage is TRBJ2-7; perhaps TRBD2 as D (5 bases). Germline assignment: CDR1 SQVTM and CDR2 ANQGSEA. V was trimmed by 7 bases and J by 2 bases, leaving 15 bases between them. This CDR3 spans 13 amino acids. In DNA, the CDR3 is TGCAGCGCACGGACTGCCCGCACCTACGAGCAGTACTTC. It translates to CSARTARTYEQYF.